The 28 T cell receptor beta chains in this list originate from one sample, sequenced in a study of cytomegalovirus exposure and HLA in healthy donors. PCR used 60 Vbeta primers and 13 Jbeta primers. Profiling relied on immunoSEQ multiplex PCR, and the TCRdb table lists in-frame clones only, not all of them. The table shows 160,000 or so clones, with around 77% occurring only once. Sequencing input: PBMCs. These receptors were obtained from a man aged 60 to 75 in good health and CMV-seronegative.

The genes are TRBV5-1 and TRBJ2-7; 12 bases align to TRBD1. From germline, CDR1 is SGHRS and CDR2 YFSETQ. Trimming cost V 3 bases and J 6 bases; bases outside gene matches: 7. The CDR3 extends over 15 amino acids. The CDR3 is CASSSSGTGGSEQYF. The DNA of the CDR3 is TGCGCCAGCAGCTCCTCCGGGACAGGGGGCAGCGAGCAGTACTTC.

In the case of this clone: The sample has other DNA sequences that encode this CDR3 too. The chain joins TRBV18 to TRBJ2-7; TRBD2 agrees at 8 bases. The V gene end was trimmed by 3 bases and the J gene end by 3 bases; junction bases not matched to a gene: 1. Germline V gene data show CDR1 as KGHSH and CDR2 as LQKENI. The CDR3 consists of 13 residues. The CDR3 protein is CASSPSGSYEQYF. Here the CDR3 DNA reads TGTGCCAGCTCACCGAGCGGGAGCTACGAGCAGTACTTC.

The J gene is TRBJ1-6, the V gene TRBV6-6; unclear D gene. CDR1 and CDR2 (germline): MNHNY, SVGAGI (reference sequence). The germline V and J ends were trimmed by 2 bases and 5 bases, with 7 bases remaining between them. The CDR3 totals 14 residues. In DNA, the CDR3 is TGTGCCAGCAGTTACGAAACAAATAATTCACCCCTCCACTTT. Residues: CASSYETNNSPLHF.

This clone came up once. This CDR3 is also generated by other DNA sequences in the sample. The rearrangement uses TRBV7-9 and TRBJ1-1; the D gene is possibly TRBD1 (5 bases). Per the germline V gene, CDR1 is SEHNR and CDR2 is FQNEAQ (reference sequence). V gave up 5 bases and J gave up 3 bases, with 13 bases separating them. The CDR3 covers 14 residues. As DNA, the CDR3 is TGTGCCAGCAGCCTCGGACGGGGGGACACTGAAGCTTTCTTT. The encoded protein is CASSLGRGDTEAFF.

The chain employs TRBV5-4 and TRBJ2-3; possible D gene TRBD2, 7 bases. The CDR3 contains 16 residues. The V gene's germline CDR1 is SGHNT and CDR2 YYREEE (reference sequence). With 7 bases removed from V and 4 bases from J, the gap between germline ends came to 22 bases. The chain's CDR3 is CASPSGQGEGADTQYF. The CDR3 nucleotides are TGTGCCAGCCCGTCTGGACAAGGGGAGGGGGCAGATACGCAGTATTTT.

This clone occurred a few times. The V and J genes are TRBV7-2 and TRBJ2-2; D may be TRBD2 (5 bases). Looked up from germline, CDR1 is SGHTA and CDR2 is FQGNSA. Between the trimmed V and J ends, which lost 4 bases and 2 bases, there was a span of 11 bases. The CDR3 loop spans 15 amino acids. The CDR3 DNA is TGTGCCAGCAGCTACCCCCGGGGAAACACCGGGGAGCTGTTTTTT. This sequence encodes CASSYPRGNTGELFF.

This chain links TRBV2 with TRBJ2-5; D is perhaps TRBD1 (6 bases). Looked up from germline, CDR1 is SNHLY and CDR2 is FYNNEI. Trimming cost V 4 bases and J 0 bases, with 12 bases left between them. The CDR3 consists of 15 residues. The CDR3 region has the DNA TGTGCCAGCAGTGGGTTCCAGGGGTACCAAGAGACCCAGTACTTC. Encoded protein: CASSGFQGYQETQYF.

The chain has TRBV5-1 and TRBJ1-1; D is uncertain. Germline V gene sequence: CDR1 SGHRS, CDR2 YFSETQ. Trimming pared 1 base from V and 2 bases from J, leaving 3 bases between. CDR3 length: 12 residues. The CDR3 region has the DNA TGCGCCAGCAGCTTGCAAAACACTGAAGCTTTCTTT. It yields the protein CASSLQNTEAFF.

The chain links TRBV5-6 to TRBJ1-2; 7 bases are a match to TRBD1. This CDR3 comprises 14 residues. Germline CDR1 and CDR2: SGHDT and YYEEEE. V gave up 5 bases and J gave up 0 bases; unmatched junction bases: 4. CDR3 in DNA: TGTGCCAGCAGTAGGGACAGATCTAACTATGGCTACACCTTC. Translating gives CASSRDRSNYGYTF.

This rearrangement joins TRBV27 to TRBJ2-5; D call uncertain. The end of the DNA fits TRBJ2-7 better, so the J call may be wrong. Germline CDR1 reads MNHEY; CDR2 reads SMNVEV (reference sequence). This CDR3 is built from 12 residues. The chain's CDR3 is CASGRLRYEQYF. As DNA, the CDR3 is TGTGCCAGCGGAAGACTCCGATACGAGCAGTACTTC.

The chain links TRBV10-1 to TRBJ2-2, with TRBD2 matching 12 bases. This CDR3 is 14 amino acids long. V was clipped by 10 bases and J by 3 bases; unmatched bases: 3. Germline CDR1 reads WNHNN; CDR2 reads SYGVQD (reference sequence). This CDR3 reads CATRLAGDTGELFF. In DNA, the CDR3 is TGCGCCACCAGACTAGCGGGGGACACCGGGGAGCTGTTTTTT.

The chain recombines TRBV7-9 with TRBJ2-3; the match to TRBD2 covers 9 bases. The CDR3 contains 16 residues. The germline V gene has CDR1 SEHNR and CDR2 FQNEAQ (reference sequence). V was pared by 4 bases and J by 2 bases, with 7 bases of the junction left unmatched. The CDR3 DNA sequence: TGTGCCAGCAGCTGGGAAGCGGGGGGCTACACAGATACGCAGTATTTT. Protein product: CASSWEAGGYTDTQYF. The whole variable domain, filled in from reference TRBV7-9 and TRBJ2-3, reads DTGVSQNPRHKITKRGQNVTFRCDPISEHNRLYWYRQTLGQGPEFLTYFQNEAQLEKSRLLSDRFSAERPKGSFSTLEIQRTEQGDSAMYLCASSWEAGGYTDTQYFGPGTRLTVL.

The chain carries TRBV28 and TRBJ2-3; 7 bases map to TRBD1. Unmatched junction bases numbered 11, after V lost 5 bases and J lost 3 bases. The CDR3 extends over 16 amino acids. In germline, CDR1 is MDHEN, CDR2 SYDVKM. The CDR3 here is CASSLTPGQTTDTQYF. CDR3 coding DNA: TGTGCCAGCAGTCTGACCCCGGGACAGACAACAGATACGCAGTATTTT.

V usage is TRBV6-1 and J usage is TRBJ1-2; D gene unclear. From germline, CDR1 is MNHNS and CDR2 SASEGT. The CDR3 extends over 14 amino acids. Trimming took 4 bases from V and 7 from J, leaving 16 bases between them. The CDR3 loop reads CASSGLRLSGGYTF. CDR3 sequence (DNA): TGTGCCAGCAGTGGACTCCGGCTATCTGGTGGCTACACCTTC.

The J gene is TRBJ1-3, the V gene TRBV5-6; D is unresolved. V lost 4 bases and J lost 0, with 14 bases in between. The length of the CDR3 is 16 residues. Germline V gene lookup returns CDR1 SGHDT and CDR2 YYEEEE. CDR3 sequence: CASSPPSGYSGNTIYF. The CDR3 DNA sequence: TGTGCCAGCAGCCCACCGTCAGGTTACTCTGGAAACACCATATATTTT. Looking up the rest from reference TRBV5-6 and TRBJ1-3 gives the full variable domain: DAGVTQSPTHLIKTRGQQVTLRCSPKSGHDTVSWYQQALGQGPQFIFQYYEEEERQRGNFPDRFSGHQFPNYSSELNVNALLLGDSALYLCASSPPSGYSGNTIYFGEGSWLTVV.

This clone appeared a few times. This chain connects TRBV6-6 to TRBJ2-5, with a possible D match to TRBD2 (5 bases). The CDR3 extends over 14 amino acids. V lost 6 bases and J lost 6, with 17 bases in between. Germline assignment: CDR1 MNHNY and CDR2 SVGAGI (reference sequence). CDR3 amino acids: CASSPSGDLKTQYF. The CDR3 DNA reads as TGTGCCAGCAGCCCCTCCGGGGATTTGAAGACCCAGTACTTC.

The chain combines TRBV6-1 with TRBJ1-1, with D maybe TRBD1 (6 bases). The CDR3 totals 13 residues. Deletions cut 2 bases from V and 10 bases from J, with 14 bases between. Germline loops: CDR1 MNHNS, CDR2 SASEGT. DNA for the CDR3: TGTGCCAGCAGTGAATTGGGGCCAGGGGCAGCTTTCTTT. It yields the protein CASSELGPGAAFF.

The CDR3 loop is CASSSTGTGDEKLFF. The CDR3 bases are TGCGCCAGCAGCTCGACCGGGACAGGGGATGAAAAACTGTTTTTT. The J gene is TRBJ1-4, the V gene TRBV5-1, with TRBD1 matching 10 bases. The CDR3 loop spans 15 amino acids. V was clipped by 3 bases and J by 6 bases; unmatched bases: 5. Germline V CDR1 and CDR2: SGHRS, YFSETQ.

This chain uses TRBV19 with TRBJ1-1; the match to TRBD1 covers 7 bases. The CDR3 runs 15 residues. Germline V gene lookup returns CDR1 LNHDA and CDR2 SQIVND (reference sequence). V lost 6 bases to trimming and J lost 1 base; unmatched junction nucleotides: 8. The CDR3 sequence is CASRGQITPNTEAFF. The DNA of the CDR3 is TGTGCCAGTAGGGGACAGATAACCCCGAACACTGAAGCTTTCTTT.

The CDR3 spells CASSSGVGEAFF. The CDR3 DNA reads TGCGCCAGCAGCTCCGGGGTGGGTGAAGCTTTCTTT. The chain has TRBV5-1 and TRBJ1-1; D call uncertain. Trimming stripped 3 bases from V and 7 bases from J, with 10 bases between. Germline V gene sequence: CDR1 SGHRS, CDR2 YFSETQ. This CDR3 has 12 amino acids.

In this sample, this clone turned up a few times. The rearrangement links TRBV18 to TRBJ1-1; D is uncertain. Germline loops: CDR1 KGHSH, CDR2 LQKENI. The CDR3 is 13 amino acids. The ends were cut back, 4 bases at V and 1 base at J, with 7 bases in the middle. The CDR3 bases are TGTGCCAGCTCACTACGGAGGAACACTGAAGCTTTCTTT. Translated: CASSLRRNTEAFF. Filled out from reference TRBV18 and TRBJ1-1, the complete variable domain reads NAGVMQNPRHLVRRRGQEARLRCSPMKGHSHVYWYRQLPEEGLKFMVYLQKENIIDESGMPKERFSAEFPKEGPSILRIQQVVRGDSAAYFCASSLRRNTEAFFGQGTRLTVV.

The chain combines TRBV5-1 with TRBJ1-2, with 8 bases matching TRBD1. From germline, CDR1 is SGHRS and CDR2 YFSETQ. The CDR3 consists of 15 residues. The junction had 9 bases not matched to a gene; V was cut back by 4 bases and J by 4 bases. The CDR3 DNA sequence: TGCGCCAGCAGCCCCGACACAGGGGGAGGCTATGGCTACACCTTC. It specifies CASSPDTGGGYGYTF.

The table lists this clone with a few counts. The J gene is TRBJ1-1, the V gene TRBV7-2; D is undetermined. This CDR3 is 13 amino acids long. The germline V and J ends were trimmed by 1 base and 3 bases, with 6 bases remaining between them. Per the germline V gene, CDR1 is SGHTA and CDR2 is FQGNSA. The CDR3 here is CASSLVPDTEAFF. The DNA of the CDR3 is TGTGCCAGCAGCTTAGTTCCTGACACTGAAGCTTTCTTT.

This sequence joins TRBV12-5 and TRBJ2-3, with 8 nucleotides matching TRBD1. V lost 1 base and J lost 5; bases outside the gene matches: 8. Germline V CDR1 and CDR2: LGHNT, FRNRAP. The CDR3 spans 16 residues. CDR3 sequence reads: CASGLGGRGPEDTQYF. The CDR3 DNA follows: TGTGCTAGTGGTTTGGGGGGCAGGGGGCCCGAAGATACGCAGTATTTT.

The chain carries TRBV9 and TRBJ2-1; 10 positions agree with TRBD1. From germline, CDR1 is SGDLS and CDR2 YYNGEE. Trimming took 0 bases from V and 9 from J; bases not matched to a gene: 3. The CDR3 is made up of 14 amino acids. DNA of the CDR3: TGTGCCAGCAGCGTAGGGGACAGGGGAAGTGAGCAGTTCTTC. It translates to CASSVGDRGSEQFF.

This clone was seen a handful of times. The rearrangement joins TRBV9 to TRBJ2-1; 9 bases fit TRBD2. V was clipped by 3 bases and J by 8 bases; unmatched bases: 6. Germline V lookup: CDR1 SGDLS, CDR2 YYNGEE. This CDR3 is built from 14 residues. In DNA form, the CDR3 reads TGTGCCAGCAGCGATCGGACTAGCGTCGATGAGCAGTTCTTC. The encoded protein is CASSDRTSVDEQFF.

This chain joins TRBV6-1 and TRBJ2-5; D may be TRBD2 (6 bases). The CDR3 contains 13 residues. With 8 bases removed from V and 1 base from J, the gap between germline ends came to 11 bases. From germline, CDR1 is MNHNS and CDR2 SASEGT. CDR3 in amino acids: CASSRGSQETQYF. DNA of the CDR3: TGTGCCAGCTCCCGGGGGAGCCAAGAGACCCAGTACTTC.

The chain employs TRBV7-9 and TRBJ2-3; TRBD2 is a possible D gene (5 bases). Looked up from germline, CDR1 is SEHNR and CDR2 is FQNEAQ (reference sequence). This CDR3 has 16 residues. V was shortened by 6 bases and J by 2 bases, with 18 bases between the two germline ends. The CDR3 coding sequence is TGTGCCAGCAGTTTTAAGGTTACGGGAAACACAGATACGCAGTATTTT. Encoded protein: CASSFKVTGNTDTQYF.